The rows below give T cell receptor beta chains drawn from one sample of a study of CD8+CD57+ T cells in acquired aplastic anemia. TCRdb re-called the reads with MiXCR, one entry per CDR3 protein. The repertoire holds about 270,000 distinct CDR3 sequences, with 56% as singletons. What was sequenced was sorted CD4+, CD8+, or CD8+CD57+ T cells (not recorded which) from PBMCs. These receptors came from a human donor with severe aplastic anemia or a healthy control (not recorded which). Each CDR3 is given with its conserved first and last residue. A D gene is named only where the DNA matches it firmly. The size entry is marked missing in some rows and otherwise reads once, few, many or a size class.

V gene,J gene,CDR3 length,clone size,D gene,CDR3 DNA,CDR3 protein
TRBV15,TRBJ1-4,15,.,.,TGTGCCACCAGCAGTGGACCAGCAACTAATGAAAAACTGTTTTTT,CATSSGPATNEKLFF
TRBV7-9,TRBJ2-3,13,.,.,TGTGCCACCTCCCGGGGGGCATCAGATACGCAGTATTTT,CATSRGASDTQYF
TRBV2,TRBJ2-5,10,many,.,TGTGCCAGCAGTGAAGAGACCCAGTACTTC,CASSEETQYF
TRBV12-3/TRBV12-4,TRBJ2-5,13,many,.,TGTGCCAGCAGTTTTGACTCGGGTGAGACCCAGTACTTC,CASSFDSGETQYF
TRBV7-6,TRBJ2-7,14,.,.,TGTGCCAGCAGCCCCGCGCTGATTGGCTACGAGCAGTACTTC,CASSPALIGYEQYF
TRBV2,TRBJ1-2,12,.,TRBD1,TGTGCCACCAAGACAGGGGGCAATGGCTACACCTTC,CATKTGGNGYTF
TRBV5-1,TRBJ1-1,16,many,TRBD1,TGCGCCAGCAGCTTGTCGGCAGGGGGGGCCGGCACTGAAGCTTTCTTT,CASSLSAGGAGTEAFF
TRBV29-1,TRBJ2-7,12,few,TRBD1,TGCAGCACGTACGGACAGGGTCCCGAGCAGTACTTC,CSTYGQGPEQYF
TRBV7-8,TRBJ2-3,16,.,TRBD1,TGTGCCAGCAGCACCGCCGGGACAGGATTACAGGATACGCAGTATTTT,CASSTAGTGLQDTQYF
TRBV29-1,TRBJ2-7,14,.,TRBD1,TGCAGCGTTGCGAAGGGACAGGGAGACTACGAGCAGTACTTC,CSVAKGQGDYEQYF
TRBV4-3,TRBJ1-5,16,.,.,TGCGCCAGCAGCCAAGATCTTTCCGGAGGGGATCAGCCCCAGCATTTT,CASSQDLSGGDQPQHF
TRBV7-9,TRBJ1-2,16,many,.,TGTGCCAGCAGCTTAGCGTCAGGGACTTCTAACTATGGCTACACCTTC,CASSLASGTSNYGYTF
TRBV2,TRBJ2-7,16,.,TRBD2,TGTGCCAGCAGTGAATTTTCTAGCGGACATAACTACGAGCAGTACTTC,CASSEFSSGHNYEQYF
TRBV7-3,TRBJ2-3,15,many,.,TGTGCCAGCAGCTTAACGTTCCATGGCACAGATACGCAGTATTTT,CASSLTFHGTDTQYF
TRBV10-2,TRBJ1-2,14,.,TRBD1,TGCGCCAGCAGTGAATTCAGGGGGTATCGTGGCTACACCTTC,CASSEFRGYRGYTF
TRBV6-2/TRBV6-3,TRBJ1-3,13,many,.,TGTGCCAGCACATCCGGACGAGGAAACACCATATATTTT,CASTSGRGNTIYF
TRBV19,TRBJ1-5,14,.,TRBD1,TGTGCCAGTAGCCGACAGGGCCAGGATCAGCCCCAGCATTTT,CASSRQGQDQPQHF